One sample yielded the 32 T cell receptor beta chains listed below, sequenced in a study of CD8+ T cells in alopecia areata. Reverse transcription of extracted RNA yielded cDNA, which provided the sequencing template. Assay used: immunoSEQ multiplex PCR; TCRdb lists only in-frame clones, some missing. Here the sample spans 200,000 to 250,000 clones, more than 55% being singletons. Treatment given: oral pan-JAK inhibitor, 5-10 mg twice daily. Here the sequenced sample was CD4+ T cells sorted from blood, taken around week 44, from a patient treated with tofacitinib. These TCRs come from a human donor with alopecia areata.

In this sample, this clone turned up a few times. This chain links TRBV2 with TRBJ2-7; TRBD2 aligns across 12 bases. V was pared by 6 bases and J by 5 bases, with 8 bases of the junction left unmatched. CDR1 and CDR2 from the germline V gene are SNHLY and FYNNEI. The CDR3 is made up of 15 amino acids. CDR3 coding DNA: TGTGCCAGCAGCGGTCTAGCGGGGGGGAGGAACGAGCAGTACTTC. Translated, it gives CASSGLAGGRNEQYF. Drawing the rest from reference TRBV2 and TRBJ2-7, the complete variable domain is EPEVTQTPSHQVTQMGQEVILRCVPISNHLYFYWYRQILGQKVEFLVSFYNNEISEKSEIFDDQFSVERPDGSNFTLKIRSTKLEDSAMYFCASSGLAGGRNEQYFGPGTRLTVT.

The CDR3 protein is CSVDAKNIQYF. The CDR3 region has the DNA TGCAGCGTTGATGCCAAAAACATTCAGTACTTC. The J gene is TRBJ2-4, the V gene TRBV29-1; unclear D gene. CDR3 length: 11 amino acids. The germline V gene has CDR1 SQVTM and CDR2 ANQGSEA. Between the trimmed V and J ends, which lost 3 bases and 1 base, there was a span of 1 base.

This chain links TRBV29-1 with TRBJ1-1; D not resolved. Trimming cost V 7 bases and J 5 bases, with 17 bases left between them. The CDR3 loop spans 13 amino acids. Germline CDR1 SQVTM, CDR2 ANQGSEA. In DNA form, the CDR3 reads TGCAGCGGGGGTGGAAAAATATGGACTGAAGCTTTCTTT. Translation gives CSGGGKIWTEAFF.

This chain joins TRBV7-9 and TRBJ1-4; D might be TRBD1 (5 bases). The V and J ends lost 2 bases and 4 bases respectively, with 11 bases between them. In germline, CDR1 is SEHNR, CDR2 FQNEAQ (reference sequence). This CDR3 is 15 amino acids long. The CDR3 protein is CASSLPGPSNEKLFF. CDR3 coding DNA: TGTGCCAGCAGCTTACCGGGACCGAGTAATGAAAAACTGTTTTTT. Combining the CDR3 with reference TRBV7-9 and TRBJ1-4 gives the whole variable domain DTGVSQNPRHKITKRGQNVTFRCDPISEHNRLYWYRQTLGQGPEFLTYFQNEAQLEKSRLLSDRFSAERPKGSFSTLEIQRTEQGDSAMYLCASSLPGPSNEKLFFGSGTQLSVL.

V usage is TRBV6-5 and J usage is TRBJ2-7; perhaps TRBD1 as D (5 bases). V gave up 2 bases and J gave up 5 bases, with 13 bases separating them. This CDR3 contains 14 residues. Germline V gene data show CDR1 as MNHEY and CDR2 as SVGAGI. CDR3 sequence: CASSYTPSRDEQYF. The CDR3 DNA is TGTGCCAGCAGTTACACCCCCTCCAGGGACGAGCAGTACTTC.

V usage is TRBV5-1 and J usage is TRBJ2-2; tentative D call: TRBD1 (6 bases). The CDR3 totals 12 residues. Deletions cut 7 bases from V and 7 bases from J, with 11 bases between. Per germline, CDR1 SGHRS and CDR2 YFSETQ. The CDR3 DNA sequence: TGCGCCAGCGGGCAGGGGTTCGGGGAGCTGTTTTTT. The encoded protein is CASGQGFGELFF.

The chain couples TRBV5-6 to TRBJ2-2; 8 positions agree with TRBD1. The germline CDR1 and CDR2 sequences are SGHDT and YYEEEE. J gave up 8 bases and V 4 bases, and 4 bases lay outside the gene matches. This CDR3 has 13 residues. The CDR3 reads CASSRTGMGELFF. For the CDR3, the DNA is TGTGCCAGCAGCCGGACAGGGATGGGGGAGCTGTTTTTT. The variable domain in full, completed from reference TRBV5-6 and TRBJ2-2, reads DAGVTQSPTHLIKTRGQQVTLRCSPKSGHDTVSWYQQALGQGPQFIFQYYEEEERQRGNFPDRFSGHQFPNYSSELNVNALLLGDSALYLCASSRTGMGELFFGEGSRLTVL.

To note about this clone: The same CDR3 is also encoded by other DNA sequences in this sample. The chain carries TRBV7-2 and TRBJ2-5; D gene unclear. There are 11 residues in the CDR3. The V end was cut by 1 base, the J end by 4 bases, with 1 base between. The germline V gene has CDR1 SGHTA and CDR2 FQGNSA. CDR3 region: CASSLVETQYF. The CDR3 DNA follows: TGTGCCAGCAGCTTAGTAGAGACCCAGTACTTC. The complete variable domain, with remaining parts taken from reference TRBV7-2 and TRBJ2-5, reads GAGVSQSPSNKVTEKGKDVELRCDPISGHTALYWYRQSLGQGLEFLIYFQGNSAPDKSGLPSDRFSAERTGGSVSTLTIQRTQQEDSAVYLCASSLVETQYFGPGTRLLVL.

The CDR3 reads CASTQTPETQYF. CDR3 DNA sequence: TGTGCCAGCACCCAAACCCCGGAGACCCAGTACTTC. J is TRBJ2-5 and V is TRBV2, with D unclear. Germline assignment: CDR1 SNHLY and CDR2 FYNNEI. V was cut by 7 bases and J by 5 bases, with 11 bases left in between. The CDR3 is made up of 12 amino acids.

This clone occurred a few times. The rearrangement joins TRBV11-2 to TRBJ1-1; D is undetermined. Germline CDR1 is SGHAT and CDR2 is FQNNGV. V was shortened by 5 bases and J by 0 bases, with 19 bases between the two germline ends. CDR3 length: 17 amino acids. The CDR3 DNA follows: TGTGCCAGCAGCCGTTCGACGAGTCCCCAAATGAACACTGAAGCTTTCTTT. Translating it yields CASSRSTSPQMNTEAFF. The variable domain in full, with the rest retrieved from reference TRBV11-2 and TRBJ1-1, is EAGVAQSPRYKIIEKRQSVAFWCNPISGHATLYWYQQILGQGPKLLIQFQNNGVVDDSQLPKDRFSAERLKGVDSTLKIQPAKLEDSAVYLCASSRSTSPQMNTEAFFGQGTRLTVV.

The chain recombines TRBV4-3 with TRBJ1-5; unclear D gene. CDR1 and CDR2 (germline): LGHNA, YSLEER. The CDR3 runs to 16 residues. V lost 3 bases and J lost 7, with 19 bases in between. The CDR3 DNA reads as TGCGCCAGCAGCCAGGATCTAACGTCTACGGGGCAGCCCCAGCATTTT. It is translated as CASSQDLTSTGQPQHF.

The chain joins TRBV9 to TRBJ2-3; 9 nucleotides agree with TRBD2. Germline CDR1 is SGDLS and CDR2 is YYNGEE. V lost 4 bases to trimming and J lost 0 bases; unmatched junction nucleotides: 3. The length of the CDR3 is 15 residues. The CDR3 DNA sequence: TGTGCCAGCAGCCGGACTAGCGAAAGCACAGATACGCAGTATTTT. Translation: CASSRTSESTDTQYF.

This clone was picked up many times. The gene calls are TRBV2 and TRBJ2-2, with D tentatively TRBD1 or TRBD2 (5 bases each). This CDR3 has 14 residues. Germline loops: CDR1 SNHLY, CDR2 FYNNEI. The V gene lost 7 bases and the J gene lost 8 bases, with 17 bases spanning the gap. The CDR3 nucleotides read TGTGCCAGCATCAACTCAGGGAGATCGGGGGAGCTGTTTTTT. Residues: CASINSGRSGELFF.

The chain recombines TRBV7-2 with TRBJ2-1; 8 nucleotides line up with TRBD2. From germline, CDR1 is SGHTA and CDR2 FQGNSA. This CDR3 has 15 amino acids. V gave up 4 bases and J gave up 8 bases; unmatched junction bases: 10. DNA for the CDR3: TGTGCCAGCAGCTCAGTGGGGACTAGATCTGATGAGCAGTTCTTC. This sequence encodes CASSSVGTRSDEQFF.

This chain joins TRBV2 and TRBJ1-6, with 8 nucleotides matching TRBD1. The V gene's germline CDR1 is SNHLY and CDR2 FYNNEI. With 4 bases clipped from V and 7 bases from J, the junction kept 3 bases outside the gene matches. The CDR3 is 14 amino acids. CDR3 sequence: CASSVTGGNSPLHF. In nucleotides, the CDR3 is TGTGCCAGCAGTGTTACAGGGGGGAATTCACCCCTCCACTTT.

This chain connects TRBV27 to TRBJ2-7; D might be TRBD1 or TRBD2, each matching 5 bases. Germline V gene sequence: CDR1 MNHEY, CDR2 SMNVEV (reference sequence). The CDR3 is 14 amino acids. Between the trimmed V and J ends, which lost 2 bases and 5 bases, there was a span of 13 bases. CDR3 amino acids: CASSLGDARDEQYF. The CDR3 region has the DNA TGTGCCAGCAGTTTAGGGGACGCTCGGGACGAGCAGTACTTC.

A single count supports this clone. The chain couples TRBV7-2 to TRBJ2-3; 8 bases align to TRBD2. Germline assignment: CDR1 SGHTA and CDR2 FQGNSA. With 5 bases clipped from V and 3 bases from J, the junction kept 4 bases outside the gene matches. This CDR3 region has 14 residues. The chain's CDR3 is CASSGLAVTDTQYF. The CDR3, as DNA: TGTGCCAGCAGCGGACTAGCCGTAACAGATACGCAGTATTTT.

V and J are TRBV2 and TRBJ1-1, with no clear D. The CDR3 sequence is 12 residues long. CDR1 and CDR2 from the germline V gene are SNHLY and FYNNEI. V lost 6 bases and J 5 bases, leaving 10 bases between the germline ends. CDR3 nucleotide sequence: TGTGCCAGCAGCGCCCTCTTTACTGAAGCTTTCTTT. It is translated as CASSALFTEAFF.

V gene TRBV5-1 combines with J gene TRBJ2-5; 9 nucleotides align to TRBD2. Germline CDR1 is SGHRS and CDR2 is YFSETQ. The CDR3 is made up of 15 amino acids. The V gene end was trimmed by 3 bases and the J gene end by 9 bases; junction bases not matched to a gene: 12. DNA of the CDR3: TGCGCCAGCAGCTCGGATCCGACTAGCGGCGGGGCCCAGTACTTC. Amino acid sequence: CASSSDPTSGGAQYF.

The chain has TRBV29-1 and TRBJ1-1; 7 nucleotides agree with TRBD1. Germline lookup yields CDR1 SQVTM and CDR2 ANQGSEA. Trimming removed 3 bases from V and 6 bases from J; junction bases left unmatched: 16. The CDR3 spans 16 residues. Here the CDR3 reads CSVDPGWGQQIAEAFF. The CDR3 region has the DNA TGCAGCGTTGACCCTGGTTGGGGACAGCAAATTGCTGAAGCTTTCTTT.

The chain carries TRBV4-3 and TRBJ1-2; D is undetermined. The ends were cut back, 4 bases at V and 6 bases at J, with 12 bases in the middle. This CDR3 comprises 13 residues. Germline loops: CDR1 LGHNA, CDR2 YSLEER. CDR3 amino acids: CASSRGSGDGYTF. CDR3 nucleotide sequence: TGCGCCAGCAGCCGTGGGAGCGGGGATGGCTACACCTTC.

The rearrangement uses TRBV30 and TRBJ2-6, with unresolved D. CDR1 is GTSNPN and CDR2 is SVGIG in the germline V gene (reference sequence). The CDR3 spans 14 residues. V lost 2 bases, J lost 0 bases, and 5 bases lay in between. CDR3 loop: CAWSSSSGANVLTF. The CDR3 DNA follows: TGTGCCTGGAGTTCCTCCTCTGGGGCCAACGTCCTGACTTTC. The complete variable domain, with remaining parts taken from reference TRBV30 and TRBJ2-6, reads SQTIHQWPATLVQPVGSPLSLECTVEGTSNPNLYWYRQAAGRGLQLLFYSVGIGQISSEVPQNLSASRPQDRQFILSSKKLLLSDSGFYLCAWSSSSGANVLTFGAGSRLTVL.

The chain combines TRBV30 with TRBJ1-1, with 9 bases identical to TRBD1. The germline CDR1 and CDR2 sequences are GTSNPN and SVGIG (reference sequence). V trimming: 1 base; J trimming: 3 bases; junction bases outside the gene matches: 0. This CDR3 is 13 amino acids long. The CDR3 nucleotides are TGTGCCTGGAGTGGACAGGGGGACACTGAAGCTTTCTTT. Translated, it gives CAWSGQGDTEAFF.

This clone has a single count. The chain combines TRBV10-3 with TRBJ1-2, with D possibly being TRBD1 (6 bases). Per germline, CDR1 ENHRY and CDR2 SYGVKD. The CDR3 is made up of 14 amino acids. Trimming removed 4 bases at V and 1 base at J, with 10 bases between. In nucleotides, the CDR3 is TGTGCCATCAGTGCGGGACAAGTTAACTATGGCTACACCTTC. Encoded protein: CAISAGQVNYGYTF.

The chain links TRBV6-5 to TRBJ2-7, with 11 bases matching TRBD2. This CDR3 is 16 amino acids long. Trimming took 0 bases from V and 3 from J; bases not matched to a gene: 4. CDR1 is MNHEY and CDR2 is SVGAGI in the germline V gene. The DNA of the CDR3 is TGTGCCAGCAGTTACTCCCGACTAGCGGGGCTCTACGAGCAGTACTTC. Translation: CASSYSRLAGLYEQYF.

The CDR3 sequence is CASSLTANEKLFF. The CDR3, as DNA: TGTGCCAGCAGCTTAACGGCTAATGAAAAACTGTTTTTT. The J gene is TRBJ1-4, the V gene TRBV7-2; D gene ambiguous. The germline V gene has CDR1 SGHTA and CDR2 FQGNSA. The CDR3 has 13 residues. Trimming took 2 bases from V and 3 from J, leaving 4 bases between them.

The rearrangement links TRBV11-2 to TRBJ1-1; D perhaps matches TRBD1 (6 bases). Germline values: CDR1 SGHAT, CDR2 FQNNGV. V lost 6 bases and J 4 bases, leaving 15 bases between the germline ends. The length of the CDR3 is 14 residues. This CDR3 is CASSSTGYGTEAFF. The CDR3 DNA follows: TGTGCCAGCAGTTCTACAGGGTATGGCACTGAAGCTTTCTTT.

This clone was detected only a few times. In DNA, the CDR3 is TGCGCCAGCAGCCGTCATCAGGGGGAGGCCTATGGCTACACCTTC. This gives the protein CASSRHQGEAYGYTF. The chain employs TRBV5-1 and TRBJ1-2, with 7 positions matching TRBD1. Germline V gives CDR1 SGHRS, CDR2 YFSETQ. CDR3 length: 15 amino acids. J was trimmed by 4 bases and V by 4 bases; bases with no gene match: 10.

CDR3: CASSLTGGPSSSQYF. The CDR3 DNA reads TGTGCCAGCAGCTTAACTGGGGGACCTTCATCGTCCCAGTACTTC. This chain uses TRBV11-2 with TRBJ2-5, with D perhaps given as TRBD1 or TRBD2 (5 bases each). Germline lookup yields CDR1 SGHAT and CDR2 FQNNGV. Trimming took 2 bases from V and 9 from J, leaving 19 bases between them. This CDR3 region has 15 residues.

This clone has just one count. This sequence joins TRBV30 and TRBJ1-1; 10 bases match TRBD1. The ends lost 8 bases at V and 4 bases at J; junction bases unmatched: 13. The germline V gene has CDR1 GTSNPN and CDR2 SVGIG (reference sequence). The CDR3 spans 15 residues. CDR3 nucleotides: TGTGCCGGGATCCGGGACAGGGGAATTGGCACTGAAGCTTTCTTT. It translates to CAGIRDRGIGTEAFF.

The V gene is TRBV10-3, the J gene TRBJ1-2, with D maybe TRBD1 (5 bases). The CDR3 is 14 amino acids. V dropped 0 bases and J dropped 2 bases, with 7 bases sitting between them. Looked up from germline, CDR1 is ENHRY and CDR2 is SYGVKD. CDR3 sequence (DNA): TGTGCCATCAGTGAGTCAAGACAGAACTATGGCTACACCTTC. This encodes CAISESRQNYGYTF.

This chain uses TRBV29-1 with TRBJ1-1; D might be TRBD1 (5 bases). Trimming left V 6 bases short and J 1 base short, with 15 bases between. The CDR3 sequence is 14 residues long. Germline CDR1 SQVTM, CDR2 ANQGSEA. DNA of the CDR3: TGCAGCGTCCGACACAGGTTATCGAACACTGAAGCTTTCTTT. Its protein is CSVRHRLSNTEAFF. Complete variable domain (other parts from reference TRBV29-1 and TRBJ1-1): SAVISQKPSRDICQRGTSLTIQCQVDSQVTMMFWYRQQPGQSLTLIATANQGSEATYESGFVIDKFPISRPNLTFSTLTVSNMSPEDSSIYLCSVRHRLSNTEAFFGQGTRLTVV.